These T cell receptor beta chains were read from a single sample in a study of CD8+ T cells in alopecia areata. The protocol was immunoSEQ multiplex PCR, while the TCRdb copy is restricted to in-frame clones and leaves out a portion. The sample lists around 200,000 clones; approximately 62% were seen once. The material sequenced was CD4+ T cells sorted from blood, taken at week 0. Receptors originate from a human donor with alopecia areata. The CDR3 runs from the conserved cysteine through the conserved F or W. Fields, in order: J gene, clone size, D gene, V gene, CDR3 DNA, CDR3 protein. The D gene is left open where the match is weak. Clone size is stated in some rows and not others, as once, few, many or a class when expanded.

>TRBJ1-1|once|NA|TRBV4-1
TGCGCCAGCAGCCAATTGGTGGGGACTGAAGCTTTCTTT
CASSQLVGTEAFF
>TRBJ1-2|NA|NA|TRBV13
TGTGCCAGCAGCTTAGGACCCGCCAGCGGGCATGGCTACACCTTC
CASSLGPASGHGYTF
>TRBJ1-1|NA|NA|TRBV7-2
TGTGCCAGCAGCTTAAGCCCAGGGGACGCTGAAGCTTTCTTT
CASSLSPGDAEAFF
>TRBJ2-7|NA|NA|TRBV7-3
TGTGCCAGCAGTCCTGACACCTACGAGCAGTACTTC
CASSPDTYEQYF
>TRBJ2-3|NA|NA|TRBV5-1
TGCGCCAGCAGGCTAGTCAAAGACACAGATACGCAGTATTTT
CASRLVKDTDTQYF
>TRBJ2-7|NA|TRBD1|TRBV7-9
TGTGCCAGCAGCTTAGGACAGGGGTCAGGGGAGCAGTACTTC
CASSLGQGSGEQYF
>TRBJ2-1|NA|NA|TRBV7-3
TGTGCCAGCAGCTTGGGGCAGTACAATGAGCAGTTCTTC
CASSLGQYNEQFF
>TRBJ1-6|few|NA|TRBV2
TGTGCCAGCCGGGACGGAGCTTTATCACCCCTCCACTTT
CASRDGALSPLHF
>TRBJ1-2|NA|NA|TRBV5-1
TGCGCCAGCAGCTTGGAGGCCGAACCCCTGGCTGGCTACACCTTC
CASSLEAEPLAGYTF
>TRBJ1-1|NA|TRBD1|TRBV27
TGTGCCAGCAGACGGACAGGGAACACTGAAGCTTTCTTT
CASRRTGNTEAFF
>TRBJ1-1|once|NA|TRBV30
TGTGCCTGGACAGGCCCTGAAGCTTTCTTT
CAWTGPEAFF
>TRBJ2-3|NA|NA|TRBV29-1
TGCAGCGTCCAGAGGGGTGAACGGTCTCGACCTAGCACAGATACGCAGTATTTT
CSVQRGERSRPSTDTQYF
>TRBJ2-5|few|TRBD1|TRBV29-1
TGCAGCGTTGAGACAGGGTCTGGAGAGACCCAGTACTTC
CSVETGSGETQYF
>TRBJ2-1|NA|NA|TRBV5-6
TGTGCCAGCAACTTGAGGCTCTACAATGAGCAGTTCTTC
CASNLRLYNEQFF
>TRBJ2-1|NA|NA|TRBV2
TGTGCCAGCACGGCTAGCAGTTACAATGAGCAGTTCTTC
CASTASSYNEQFF
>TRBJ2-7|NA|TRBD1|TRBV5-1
TGCGCCAGCAGGGGGACAGGGAGGTACGAGCAGTACTTC
CASRGTGRYEQYF
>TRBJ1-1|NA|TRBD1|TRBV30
TGTGCCTGGAGGATAGGGACAGGGAACACTGAAGCTTTCTTT
CAWRIGTGNTEAFF
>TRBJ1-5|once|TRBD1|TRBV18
TGTGCCAGCTCCGACAGGGTTTCTCAGCCCCAGCATTTT
CASSDRVSQPQHF
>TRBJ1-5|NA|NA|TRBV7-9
TGTGCCAGCAGCCCCGGCGGGTTACAGCCCCAGCATTTT
CASSPGGLQPQHF
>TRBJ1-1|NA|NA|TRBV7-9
TGTGCCAGCAGCCCACAGATACTAAACACTGAAGCTTTCTTT
CASSPQILNTEAFF
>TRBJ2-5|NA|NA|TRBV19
TGTGCCAGTAACACGGGGTGGCAAGAGACCCAGTACTTC
CASNTGWQETQYF
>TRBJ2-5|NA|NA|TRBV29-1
TGCAGCGTTGAAGGTCGGTATCAAGAGACCCAGTACTTC
CSVEGRYQETQYF
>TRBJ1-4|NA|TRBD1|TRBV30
TGTGCCTGTGACAGGGGGGATGAAAAACTGTTTTTT
CACDRGDEKLFF
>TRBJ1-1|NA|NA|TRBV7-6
TGTGCCAGCAGCCCTTTCGGGGGTAGGGAAGCTTTCTTT
CASSPFGGREAFF